Listed below are T cell receptor beta chains from one sample, sequenced in a study of blood T cell repertoires in COVID-19. TCRdb's copy holds only in-frame clones and misses some; the assay was immunoSEQ multiplex PCR. This sample has some 260,000 clones, with approximately 91% found just once. The sequenced sample was peripheral blood. The receptor set was obtained from a human donor in a cohort sampled during active COVID-19. CDR3s include the opening cysteine and the closing phenylalanine or tryptophan. A D gene is named only where the DNA matches it firmly. The size entry is marked missing in some rows and otherwise reads once, few, many or a size class.

>.|TRBV6-6|TRBJ1-2|TRBD1
CASRQSDRNYGYTF
TGTGCCAGCAGACAATCGGACAGGAACTATGGCTACACCTTC
>.|TRBV7-8|TRBJ1-2|.
CASSSDSQPNYGYTF
TGTGCCAGCAGCTCGGACAGCCAACCTAACTATGGCTACACCTTC
>.|TRBV11-2|TRBJ1-1|TRBD1
CASSPLTGPGTEAFF
TGTGCCAGCAGCCCCCTGACAGGGCCTGGCACTGAAGCTTTCTTT
>.|TRBV7-7|TRBJ1-2|TRBD1
CAKGGRDSLGYTF
TGTGCCAAAGGAGGGCGGGACAGTCTAGGCTACACCTTC
>once|TRBV5-1|TRBJ1-2|.
CASSQSPDHYGYTF
TGCGCCAGCAGCCAATCGCCAGATCACTATGGCTACACCTTC
>once|TRBV10-2|TRBJ2-7|.
CASSESSNRDLYEQYF
TGCGCCAGCAGTGAGTCAAGTAACAGGGACCTCTACGAGCAGTACTTC
>.|TRBV7-2|TRBJ1-6|TRBD1
CASSLWATGKNSPLHF
TGTGCCAGCAGCCTCTGGGCGACAGGGAAAAATTCACCCCTCCACTTT
>once|TRBV28|TRBJ2-7|.
CASSRQPYEQYF
TGTGCCAGCAGTCGACAGCCGTACGAGCAGTACTTC
>.|TRBV7-2|TRBJ2-3|.
CASSLGRDTQYF
TGTGCCAGCAGCTTAGGCAGAGATACGCAGTATTTT
>once|TRBV27|TRBJ2-6|.
CASSFWGNNNVLTF
TGTGCCAGCAGTTTTTGGGGCAACAACAACGTCCTGACTTTC
>.|TRBV6-4|TRBJ1-1|.
CASSEQLNTEAFF
TGTGCCAGCAGTGAACAGTTGAACACTGAAGCTTTCTTT
>.|TRBV27|TRBJ2-3|.
CASSAGSHGTDTQYF
TGTGCCAGCAGTGCCGGGTCTCACGGCACAGATACGCAGTATTTT
>.|TRBV18|TRBJ2-7|.
CASSREGGSYEQYF
TGTGCCAGCTCGCGAGAGGGTGGATCCTACGAGCAGTACTTC
>.|TRBV5-6|TRBJ1-1|.
CASSFGAKGPEAFF
TGTGCCAGCAGCTTTGGGGCTAAAGGGCCTGAAGCTTTCTTT
>.|TRBV10-2|TRBJ1-1|.
CATVPQVNTEAFF
TGCGCCACCGTACCTCAGGTAAACACTGAAGCTTTCTTT
>.|TRBV6-1|TRBJ2-7|.
CASSRDTAYEQYF
TGTGCCAGCTCTAGGGACACTGCCTACGAGCAGTACTTC
>few|TRBV7-8|TRBJ1-1|.
CASTRFRQMNTEAFF
TGTGCCAGCACCCGTTTCAGGCAGATGAACACTGAAGCTTTCTTT
>.|TRBV3-1/TRBV3-2|TRBJ2-1|TRBD2
CASSYTSGRYNEQFF
TGTGCCAGCAGTTATACTAGCGGGCGCTACAATGAGCAGTTCTTC
>.|TRBV6-5|TRBJ2-7|.
CASIRDSDSYEQYF
TGTGCCAGCATTCGGGACTCCGACTCCTACGAGCAGTACTTC
>few|TRBV7-9|TRBJ1-2|TRBD1
CASSPTGAPINYGYTF
TGTGCCAGCAGCCCCACAGGGGCCCCTATTAACTATGGCTACACCTTC
>once|TRBV7-6|TRBJ2-3|TRBD2
CASSLMSGGTDTQYF
TGTGCCAGCAGCTTAATGAGCGGGGGCACAGATACGCAGTATTTT
>once|TRBV3-1/TRBV3-2|TRBJ2-6|TRBD1
CASSQVDRVLSGANVLTF
TGTGCCAGCAGCCAGGTGGACAGGGTCCTCTCTGGGGCCAACGTCCTGACTTTC
>.|TRBV30|TRBJ2-3|TRBD2
CAWSDLAGGVDTQYF
TGTGCCTGGAGCGACCTAGCGGGAGGTGTAGATACGCAGTATTTT
>.|TRBV2|TRBJ2-5|TRBD2
CASSANLLAGGPRGTQYF
TGTGCCAGCAGTGCAAACCTTCTAGCGGGGGGCCCGAGAGGGACCCAGTACTTC
>.|TRBV27|TRBJ2-7|.
CASRAGLSNYEQYF
TGTGCCAGCAGGGCGGGACTGTCAAACTACGAGCAGTACTTC
>.|TRBV2|TRBJ1-1|TRBD1
CASSYISTGGVNTEAFF
TGTGCCAGCAGTTATATTTCGACAGGGGGCGTGAACACTGAAGCTTTCTTT
>.|TRBV15|TRBJ2-7|.
CATSRAPPSGGPYEQYF
TGTGCCACCAGCAGAGCCCCCCCAAGCGGAGGACCCTACGAGCAGTACTTC
>.|TRBV11-3|TRBJ2-3|TRBD2
CASSNRLAASTDTQYF
TGTGCCAGCAGCAACCGACTAGCGGCTAGCACAGATACGCAGTATTTT
>.|TRBV28|TRBJ2-5|TRBD1
CASSFGTGERQETQYF
TGTGCCAGCAGTTTCGGGACAGGGGAGAGACAAGAGACCCAGTACTTC
>.|TRBV18|TRBJ2-7|.
CASSPYTDIEQYF
TGTGCCAGCTCACCTTATACAGACATCGAGCAGTACTTC
>once|TRBV1|TRBJ2-3|.
CTSSQDIGSRTDTQYF
TGCACCAGCAGCCAAGATATCGGGAGCCGAACAGATACGCAGTATTTT
>.|TRBV28|TRBJ2-7|TRBD2
CASSKTSGRIEQYF
TGTGCCAGCAGCAAAACTAGCGGGAGAATAGAGCAGTACTTC
>once|TRBV21-1|TRBJ2-6|.
CASSKWGVGSTSSGANVLTF
.
>.|TRBV4-1|TRBJ1-2|.
CASSTQGYSYGYTF
TGCGCCAGCAGCACACAGGGTTATTCCTATGGCTACACCTTC
>.|TRBV12-5|TRBJ1-5|TRBD1
CASGLGTGEFSNQPQHF
TGTGCTAGTGGGCTAGGGACAGGTGAGTTTAGCAATCAGCCCCAGCATTTT
>.|TRBV19|TRBJ1-3|.
CASSSEGRRAGNTIYF
TGTGCCAGTAGTTCCGAAGGCAGGAGGGCTGGAAACACCATATATTTT
>.|TRBV2|TRBJ1-1|TRBD1
CASSLGTGVNTEAFF
TGTGCCAGCAGCCTAGGGACAGGCGTGAACACTGAAGCTTTCTTT
>.|TRBV9|TRBJ2-1|TRBD2
CASAREGLAGGRAYNEQFF
TGTGCCAGCGCCCGGGAGGGACTAGCGGGAGGTCGGGCCTACAATGAGCAGTTCTTC
>.|TRBV6-5|TRBJ1-1|TRBD1
CASSPRDRGNTEAFF
TGTGCCAGCAGTCCCCGGGACAGGGGGAACACTGAAGCTTTCTTT
>.|TRBV6-5|TRBJ2-3|TRBD2
CASSSGLAGGRNTQYF
TGTGCCAGCAGTTCTGGACTAGCGGGAGGGAGGAATACGCAGTATTTT
>.|TRBV6-5|TRBJ2-7|TRBD1
CASSYTTTGLTHEQYF
TGTGCCAGCAGTTACACGACGACAGGGTTGACCCACGAGCAGTACTTC
>.|TRBV29-1|TRBJ1-4|.
CSVDRGAPNEKLFF
TGCAGCGTTGATAGGGGCGCGCCTAATGAAAAACTGTTTTTT
>once|TRBV6-2/TRBV6-3|TRBJ1-1|.
CASSRLRTGNTEAFF
TGTGCCAGCAGTCGTCTCCGCACAGGGAACACTGAAGCTTTCTTT
>.|TRBV5-1|TRBJ2-2|TRBD2
CASSPTGGANTGELFF
TGCGCCAGCAGCCCCACGGGGGGGGCGAACACCGGGGAGCTGTTTTTT
>.|TRBV7-9|TRBJ1-1|.
CASSLGGGRYTEAFF
TGTGCCAGCAGCTTGGGCGGGGGTAGGTACACTGAAGCTTTCTTT
>.|TRBV12-5|TRBJ2-1|.
CASGTNREGEQFF
TGTGCTAGTGGGACGAACAGGGAGGGTGAGCAGTTCTTC
>.|TRBV3-1/TRBV3-2|TRBJ1-2|TRBD1
CASSPRTGIAYGYTF
TGTGCCAGCAGCCCTCGGACAGGTATAGCCTATGGCTACACCTTC
>few|TRBV10-1|TRBJ1-2|.
CASSDNSLPPF
TGCGCCAGCAGTGATAACAGTTTGCCCCCGTTC
>.|TRBV7-3|TRBJ1-2|TRBD1
CASSPVTAGGNGYTF
TGTGCCAGCAGCCCAGTCACCGCAGGGGGTAATGGCTACACCTTC
>.|TRBV12-3/TRBV12-4|TRBJ2-7|.
CASRTRRSYEQYF
TGTGCCAGCAGGACTAGACGCTCCTACGAGCAGTACTTC
>.|TRBV5-4|TRBJ1-4|TRBD1
CASSLEGPPGGNEKLFF
TGTGCCAGCAGCTTGGAGGGACCCCCAGGGGGTAATGAAAAACTGTTTTTT
>once|TRBV23-1|TRBJ1-4|TRBD1
CASSHRDRETNEKLFF
TGCGCCAGCAGTCACCGCGACAGGGAGACTAATGAAAAACTGTTTTTT
>.|TRBV19|TRBJ2-1|TRBD1
CASSQDRVRYNEQFF
TGTGCCAGTAGTCAGGACAGGGTTCGCTACAATGAGCAGTTCTTC
>.|TRBV9|TRBJ2-3|TRBD2
CASSSSGAGTDTQYF
TGTGCCAGCAGCTCTAGCGGGGCGGGCACAGATACGCAGTATTTT
>few|TRBV25-1|TRBJ1-1|.
CASSENGGRGNTEAFF
TGTGCCAGCAGTGAAAATGGGGGCAGAGGGAACACTGAAGCTTTCTTT
>many|TRBV7-2|TRBJ1-2|.
CASSPLAGTGYTF
TGTGCCAGCAGCCCCCTTGCGGGGACGGGCTACACCTTC
>.|TRBV5-1|TRBJ2-7|TRBD2
CASSLDSGINSEQYF
TGCGCCAGCAGCTTGGATAGCGGGATAAACAGCGAGCAGTACTTC
>.|TRBV6-2/TRBV6-3|TRBJ2-3|.
CASSPTSGTDTQYF
TGTGCCAGCAGTCCCACGAGTGGCACAGATACGCAGTATTTT
>.|TRBV11-3|TRBJ2-2|.
CASSFMNTGELFF
TGTGCCAGCAGTTTCATGAACACCGGGGAGCTGTTTTTT
>.|TRBV6-5|TRBJ1-5|TRBD1
CASSSSLDRGRQPQHF
TGTGCCAGCAGTTCGAGTCTGGACAGGGGGCGTCAGCCCCAGCATTTT